One and the same sample provided the 27 T cell receptor beta chains below, sequenced in a study of control samples from healthy donors and cancer patients (TCRdb year 2020). Library creation used the immunoSEQ multiplex PCR assay. TCRdb obtained this table from immuneACCESS and retained in-frame rearrangements with V and J assigned. These tables miss some clones; where compared with another copy, unresolved V genes account for less than half of the shortfall, and the remainder is unexplained. Within this sample are 100,000 to 150,000 clones, with 90% of them counted one time only. Of the sample, about 2.5% is held by the ten largest clones. Sequenced sample: blood. Receptor source: a man aged 18-30 years in good health.

This chain joins TRBV6-1 and TRBJ1-6; D is unclear. This CDR3 comprises 17 residues. The germline V gene encodes CDR1 MNHNS and CDR2 SASEGT. Trimming removed 4 bases at V and 5 bases at J, with 18 bases between. CDR3 loop: CASSAFVTPPNNSPLHF. The CDR3 DNA reads TGTGCCAGCAGTGCCTTCGTGACCCCCCCAAATAATTCACCCCTCCACTTT.

CDR3 residues: CASSLGRSSYEQYF. In DNA form, the CDR3 reads TGTGCCAGCAGTCTCGGACGGAGCTCCTACGAGCAGTACTTC. This sequence joins TRBV6-5 and TRBJ2-7; D call uncertain. Between the trimmed V and J ends, which lost 5 bases and 0 bases, there was a span of 11 bases. Per germline, CDR1 MNHEY and CDR2 SVGAGI. The CDR3 sequence is 14 residues long.

The V and J genes are TRBV29-1 and TRBJ2-1; D is unresolved. Between the trimmed V and J ends, which lost 2 bases and 11 bases, there was a span of 7 bases. CDR1 and CDR2 from the germline V gene are SQVTM and ANQGSEA. The CDR3 loop spans 10 amino acids. As DNA, the CDR3 is TGCAGCGTTGAACGACTTCAGCAGTTCTTC. Its protein product is CSVERLQQFF.

V gene TRBV5-4 combines with J gene TRBJ2-3; 12 bases align to TRBD2. The junction had 8 bases not matched to a gene; V was cut back by 3 bases and J by 0 bases. Germline V gene sequence: CDR1 SGHNT, CDR2 YYREEE (reference sequence). The CDR3 extends over 18 amino acids. The CDR3 reads CASSSLKGLAGSTDTQYF. For the CDR3, the DNA is TGTGCCAGCAGCTCCCTGAAAGGACTAGCGGGAAGCACAGATACGCAGTATTTT.

V usage is TRBV25-1 and J usage is TRBJ2-4, with TRBD2 identical over 7 bases. Germline trimming cut 9 bases from V and 7 bases from J; bases unmatched to any gene: 6. This CDR3 is built from 12 residues. Germline loops: CDR1 MGHDK, CDR2 SYGVNS. The CDR3 is CASTSGDNIQYF. The CDR3 DNA is TGTGCCAGTACGAGCGGGGACAACATTCAGTACTTC.

V usage is TRBV28 and J usage is TRBJ1-1, with D uncertain. The CDR3 sequence is 15 residues long. Germline CDR1 and CDR2: MDHEN and SYDVKM. The germline V and J ends were trimmed by 5 bases and 0 bases, with 13 bases remaining between them. The CDR3 reads CASSPLGRMNTEAFF. The CDR3 DNA sequence: TGTGCCAGCAGTCCTCTTGGGAGAATGAACACTGAAGCTTTCTTT.

This clone has just one count. The chain joins TRBV6-5 to TRBJ2-7; D call uncertain. CDR1 is MNHEY, CDR2 SVGAGI, per germline. The CDR3 extends over 14 amino acids. V was clipped by 5 bases and J by 0 bases, with 11 bases between them. CDR3 DNA sequence: TGTGCCAGCAGTCGGTCCCGGAGCTCCTACGAGCAGTACGTC. Translation: CASSRSRSSYEQYV.

This sequence joins TRBV5-5 and TRBJ2-1; TRBD2 matches 9 bases. CDR1 and CDR2 from the germline V gene are SGHKS and YYEKEE (reference sequence). Trimming removed 0 bases from V and 7 bases from J; junction bases left unmatched: 2. The CDR3 contains 14 residues. CDR3 DNA sequence: TGTGCCAGCAGCTTGGCGGCGGGAGGGAATGAGCAGTTCTTC. Encoded protein: CASSLAAGGNEQFF.

The rearrangement uses TRBV7-9 and TRBJ1-1; D uncertain. Germline CDR1 reads SEHNR; CDR2 reads FQNEAQ (reference sequence). V was trimmed by 3 bases and J by 9 bases, leaving 14 bases between them. The CDR3 loop spans 13 amino acids. The DNA for the CDR3 is TGTGCCAGCAGCTTTGAGGGAATAATTCAAGCTTTCTTT. Protein product: CASSFEGIIQAFF.

The V and J genes are TRBV15 and TRBJ2-5; a weak D match, TRBD1 (5 bases). The germline V and J ends were trimmed by 5 bases and 5 bases, with 15 bases remaining between them. The germline CDR1 and CDR2 sequences are LNHNV and YYDKDF (reference sequence). The CDR3 runs 14 residues. CDR3: CATSAPGIGETQYF. DNA of the CDR3: TGTGCCACCAGCGCCCCAGGGATTGGGGAGACCCAGTACTTC.

The chain joins TRBV5-1 to TRBJ1-1, with a possible D match to TRBD1 (5 bases). The V end lost 0 bases, the J end lost 7 bases, and 13 bases lay between the germline ends. The CDR3 runs 14 residues. CDR1 SGHRS and CDR2 YFSETQ come from the germline V gene. In DNA form, the CDR3 reads TGCGCCAGCAGCTTGGGGCAGGGAAGTAATGAAGCTTTCTTT. Translated: CASSLGQGSNEAFF.

The rearrangement joins TRBV4-2 to TRBJ2-7; 8 positions match TRBD2. The V and J ends lost 1 base and 5 bases, in that order; junction bases with no gene match: 7. The germline gives CDR1 LGHNA, CDR2 YNFKEQ. The CDR3 is made up of 15 amino acids. CDR3 sequence: CASSQGTAGEHEQYF. The CDR3 DNA sequence: TGTGCCAGCAGCCAAGGAACAGCGGGGGAACACGAGCAGTACTTC.

The genes are TRBV3-1 (or the pseudogene TRBV3-2) and TRBJ1-3; D is undetermined. CDR1 LGHDT and CDR2 YNNKEL come from the germline V gene (reference sequence). The CDR3 totals 16 residues. V lost 1 base and J 0 bases, leaving 10 bases between the germline ends. In DNA form, the CDR3 reads TGTGCCAGCAGCCAAGCGGGAACAAGCTCTGGAAACACCATATATTTT. As protein: CASSQAGTSSGNTIYF.

This clone was detected many times. The chain combines TRBV5-5 with TRBJ1-2; 10 nucleotides match TRBD1. The CDR3 covers 19 residues. V was pared by 4 bases and J by 1 base, with 16 bases of the junction left unmatched. CDR1 and CDR2 from the germline V gene are SGHKS and YYEKEE (reference sequence). For the CDR3, the DNA is TGTGCCAGCAGCATCAACCCCGGGACAGGGGCTACTTTTAACTATGGCTACACCTTC. Translating gives CASSINPGTGATFNYGYTF.

The V and J genes are TRBV18 and TRBJ1-5, with no clear D. With 2 bases removed from V and 5 bases from J, the gap between germline ends came to 10 bases. Germline-derived CDR1 and CDR2 are KGHSH and LQKENI. The CDR3 has 14 amino acids. The CDR3 sequence: CASSPSGLYQPQHF. CDR3 nucleotide sequence: TGTGCCAGCTCACCATCAGGTCTCTATCAGCCCCAGCATTTT.

This chain uses TRBV13 with TRBJ1-4, with a weak D call TRBD1 (5 bases). Germline loops: CDR1 PRHDT, CDR2 FYEKMQ (reference sequence). Trimming left V 1 base short and J 7 bases short, with 10 bases between. The CDR3 spans 14 residues. The CDR3 region has the DNA TGTGCCAGCAGCTTAGTCGGGGGTCGTGAAAAACTGTTTTTT. It translates to CASSLVGGREKLFF.

The CDR3 bases are TGTGCCAGCAGCCAGGGCTTGGAGGGGCCCCACGAGCAGTACTTC. It translates to CASSQGLEGPHEQYF. V usage is TRBV4-2 and J usage is TRBJ2-7; perhaps TRBD2 as D (6 bases). V was clipped by 3 bases and J by 5 bases, with 17 bases between them. CDR1 and CDR2 from the germline V gene are LGHNA and YNFKEQ. The CDR3 has 15 residues.

This sequence joins TRBV20-1 and TRBJ1-1, with D possibly TRBD1 on 5 matching bases. Per the germline V gene, CDR1 is DFQATT and CDR2 is SNEGSKA (reference sequence). The CDR3 contains 11 residues. The CDR3 DNA reads as TGCAACCCCCAGGGAAACACTGAAGCTTTCTTT. Protein sequence: CNPQGNTEAFF.

The chain links TRBV19 to TRBJ1-1, with a weak D call TRBD1 (5 bases). CDR1 and CDR2 from the germline V gene are LNHDA and SQIVND (reference sequence). The CDR3 is 13 residues long. Trimming left V 3 bases short and J 4 bases short, with 9 bases between. CDR3 DNA sequence: TGTGCCAGTAGTATCGGGACCACCACTGAAGCTTTCTTT. Its protein product is CASSIGTTTEAFF.

The rearrangement joins TRBV11-2 to TRBJ2-1, with TRBD2 identical over 7 bases. Per germline, CDR1 SGHAT and CDR2 FQNNGV. The CDR3 runs 15 residues. V lost 3 bases, J lost 8 bases, and 10 bases stayed unmatched. In DNA form, the CDR3 reads TGTGCCAGCAGCTTGGTCAAGCTAGCGGTCCATGAGCAGTTCTTC. Translated, it gives CASSLVKLAVHEQFF.

This sequence joins TRBV6-6 and TRBJ2-7; 10 bases agree with TRBD2. V shed 0 bases, J shed 2 bases, and the junction held 4 bases outside the gene matches. This CDR3 is built from 16 residues. Germline values: CDR1 MNHNY, CDR2 SVGAGI (reference sequence). This chain's CDR3 is CASSYSPLAGAYEQYF. CDR3 coding DNA: TGTGCCAGCAGTTACTCGCCCCTAGCGGGGGCCTACGAGCAGTACTTC.

The chain is built from TRBV20-1 and TRBJ2-1, with D perhaps TRBD2 (6 bases). The CDR3 runs 19 residues. The ends were cut back, 3 bases at V and 0 bases at J, with 24 bases in the middle. Germline V gives CDR1 DFQATT, CDR2 SNEGSKA (reference sequence). CDR3: CSASNHGGAEGGSYNEQFF. The CDR3 DNA reads TGCAGTGCTAGTAATCACGGCGGGGCAGAAGGAGGCTCCTACAATGAGCAGTTCTTC.

J is TRBJ2-7 and V is TRBV6-2 or TRBV6-3; no firm D call. CDR1 and CDR2 (germline): MNHEY, SVGEGT. Trimming removed 0 bases at V and 2 bases at J, with 14 bases between. This CDR3 has 16 residues. The CDR3 DNA is TGTGCCAGCAGTTACTCGTCGTCAGTTCGGACCTACGAGCAGTACTTC. Amino acid sequence: CASSYSSSVRTYEQYF.

This clone was seen a handful of times. The genes are TRBV6-2 or TRBV6-3 and TRBJ1-1; 7 bases are a match to TRBD1. CDR3 length: 14 residues. CDR1 and CDR2 (germline): MNHEY, SVGEGT. With V trimmed by 4 bases and J by 5 bases, 7 bases remained unmatched. CDR3 nucleotide sequence: TGTGCCAGCAGTTTTGGGAACAGGGGAACTGAAGCTTTCTTT. Its protein product is CASSFGNRGTEAFF.

The J gene is TRBJ2-5, the V gene TRBV18; TRBD1 aligns across 9 bases. This CDR3 has 14 residues. The J segment lost 5 bases and the V segment lost 2 bases, leaving 3 bases of the junction unmatched. Germline V gives CDR1 KGHSH, CDR2 LQKENI. The CDR3 protein is CASSPNRGPETQYF. The CDR3 DNA sequence: TGTGCCAGCTCACCAAACAGGGGGCCGGAGACCCAGTACTTC.

The chain uses TRBV14 and TRBJ1-1; TRBD1 might be the D (6 bases). V lost 5 bases and J 7 bases, leaving 11 bases between the germline ends. Per germline, CDR1 SGHDN and CDR2 FVKESK. The CDR3 loop spans 12 amino acids. The CDR3 DNA reads as TGTGCCAGCAGCGCGAGGGGGTATGAAGCTTTCTTT. It encodes CASSARGYEAFF.

This chain joins TRBV7-6 and TRBJ1-1; the D is unclear. Trimming shortened V by 5 bases and J by 4 bases, and 17 bases separated the two germline ends. This CDR3 has 15 amino acids. Germline V gene lookup returns CDR1 SGHVS and CDR2 FNYEAQ. The chain's CDR3 is CASSPGGRQVTEAFF. As DNA, the CDR3 is TGTGCCAGCAGCCCCGGCGGCCGGCAGGTCACTGAAGCTTTCTTT.